The 10 T cell receptor beta chains below all came from one sample that was sequenced in a study of T cells in Graves' hyperthyroidism and ophthalmopathy. The TCR beta CDR3 regions underwent amplification using RNA transcripts as the source. HTBI primers were employed in a first-round RT-PCR of the TCR CDR3. TCRdb called the multiplex PCR reads again in MiXCR, with one record for every CDR3 protein. Altogether roughly 130,000 distinct CDR3 sequences are present, approximately 20% being singletons, with the ten largest covering 60% to 70%. The specimen was blood. The origin of the receptors is a woman aged 45-60 years with Graves' hyperthyroidism that later progressed to Graves' ophthalmopathy.

This clonotype was counted at least ten times. The chain recombines TRBV27 with TRBJ2-3; possibly TRBD2 for D (5 bases). V was shortened by 3 bases and J by 11 bases, with 15 bases between the two germline ends. CDR1 and CDR2 (germline): MNHEY, SMNVEV (reference sequence). The CDR3 runs to 13 residues. The CDR3 coding sequence is TGTGCCAGCAGTTTCCAGAGTCTAGCTAGGCAGTATTTT. This gives the protein CASSFQSLARQYF.

Here the CDR3 reads CSARDTFDRGRDTEAFF. The CDR3 nucleotides are TGCAGTGCTAGAGATACATTCGACAGGGGGAGAGACACTGAAGCTTTCTTT. The chain uses TRBV20-1 and TRBJ1-1; 9 nucleotides match TRBD1. Germline V CDR1 and CDR2: DFQATT, SNEGSKA (reference sequence). J was trimmed by 3 bases and V by 0 bases; bases with no gene match: 11. The CDR3 length is 17 residues.

This clonotype was recorded at least ten times. This chain joins TRBV4-1 and TRBJ1-5; 10 nucleotides agree with TRBD1. The CDR3 sequence is 15 residues long. Germline CDR1 reads MGHRA; CDR2 reads YSYEKL. With 2 bases clipped from V and 5 bases from J, the junction kept 3 bases outside the gene matches. The DNA of the CDR3 is TGCGCCAGCAGCCAACACGGGACAGGGGATCAGCCCCAGCATTTT. Its translation: CASSQHGTGDQPQHF.

This clonotype was observed many times. V gene TRBV30 combines with J gene TRBJ1-1; the D is unclear. Trimming stripped 0 bases from V and 2 bases from J, with 7 bases between. Germline V gives CDR1 GTSNPN, CDR2 SVGIG (reference sequence). The CDR3 consists of 13 residues. CDR3: CAWSVQSNTEAFF. The CDR3 nucleotides are TGTGCCTGGAGTGTACAATCAAACACTGAAGCTTTCTTT.

This clonotype was counted at least ten times. The chain couples TRBV7-6 to TRBJ2-2; maybe TRBD2 (5 bases). With 0 bases removed from V and 3 bases from J, the gap between germline ends came to 14 bases. Germline loops: CDR1 SGHVS, CDR2 FNYEAQ. This CDR3 has 17 residues. The DNA for the CDR3 is TGTGCCAGCAGCTTAGCGTTGTGGGAGAGAGACACCGGGGAGCTGTTTTTT. Translated: CASSLALWERDTGELFF.

V and J are TRBV4-1 and TRBJ2-1; 8 nucleotides align to TRBD2. The CDR3 is 17 residues long. Germline lookup yields CDR1 MGHRA and CDR2 YSYEKL. J gave up 4 bases and V 5 bases, and 13 bases lay outside the gene matches. CDR3: CASSKGRGSGRYNEQFF. The DNA for the CDR3 is TGCGCCAGCAGCAAGGGGCGGGGGAGCGGGAGATACAATGAGCAGTTCTTC.

A few counts support this clonotype. The V gene is TRBV4-2, the J gene TRBJ1-5; D is uncertain. Germline CDR1 and CDR2: LGHNA and YNFKEQ. The germline V and J ends were trimmed by 4 bases and 2 bases, with 6 bases remaining between them. CDR3 size: 13 residues. CDR3 nucleotides: TGTGCCAGCAGCCCCCGCGGCAATCAGCCCCAGCATTTT. It encodes CASSPRGNQPQHF.

This clonotype turned up a few times. The genes are TRBV12-3 or TRBV12-4 and TRBJ1-4; 7 nucleotides match TRBD1. V lost 8 bases and J lost 4; bases outside the gene matches: 4. CDR3 length: 13 amino acids. The CDR3 loop reads CASRGQVNEKLFF. The CDR3 nucleotides are TGTGCCAGCCGAGGACAGGTTAATGAAAAACTGTTTTTT.

This chain joins TRBV12-3 or TRBV12-4 and TRBJ2-1, with TRBD1 identical over 9 bases. The ends lost 6 bases at V and 5 bases at J; junction bases unmatched: 5. This CDR3 spans 14 amino acids. The CDR3 sequence is CASRDRGGDNEQFF. CDR3 in DNA: TGTGCCAGCAGGGACAGGGGAGGGGACAATGAGCAGTTCTTC.

The rearrangement links TRBV19 to TRBJ2-1, with 7 bases aligning to TRBD2. V dropped 7 bases and J dropped 7; count of bases not matched to a gene: 10. The length of the CDR3 is 14 residues. The germline V gene encodes CDR1 LNHDA and CDR2 SQIVND (reference sequence). The chain's CDR3 is CASKPSGIGNEQFF. DNA of the CDR3: TGTGCCAGTAAACCCAGCGGGATCGGGAATGAGCAGTTCTTC. The whole variable domain, remainder taken from reference TRBV19 and TRBJ2-1, is DGGITQSPKYLFRKEGQNVTLSCEQNLNHDAMYWYRQDPGQGLRLIYYSQIVNDFQKGDIAEGYSVSREKKESFPLTVTSAQKNPTAFYLCASKPSGIGNEQFFGPGTRLTVL.